The 18 T cell receptor beta chains below all came from one sample that was sequenced in a study of cytotoxic CD8 clonotypes in ibrutinib-treated CLL. Clones were read by immunoSEQ multiplex PCR, and TCRdb kept only the in-frame ones, dropping some. The sample carries over 75,000 clones, almost 80% recorded once. Source: PBMCs, taken after 12 months of ibrutinib treatment. These receptors all come from a human donor with chronic lymphocytic leukemia.

Ten or more counts support this clone. The chain uses TRBV27 and TRBJ2-7; TRBD1 aligns across 8 bases. Germline CDR1 is MNHEY and CDR2 is SMNVEV (reference sequence). Losses at the gene ends were 6 bases for V and 2 bases for J; bases not matched to a gene: 9. The CDR3 loop spans 15 amino acids. CDR3 nucleotides: TGTGCCAGCAGGCCCGCCCCGACAGGGGCCTACGAGCAGTACTTC. Protein: CASRPAPTGAYEQYF.

The chain uses TRBV5-6 and TRBJ1-2, with no clear D. Germline assignment: CDR1 SGHDT and CDR2 YYEEEE. The V and J ends lost 0 bases and 5 bases respectively, with 5 bases between them. The CDR3 is 12 residues long. The CDR3 region has the DNA TGTGCCAGCAGCTTGGCCGGGTATGGCTACACCTTC. Its translation: CASSLAGYGYTF. The whole variable domain, remainder taken from reference TRBV5-6 and TRBJ1-2, is DAGVTQSPTHLIKTRGQQVTLRCSPKSGHDTVSWYQQALGQGPQFIFQYYEEEERQRGNFPDRFSGHQFPNYSSELNVNALLLGDSALYLCASSLAGYGYTFGSGTRLTVV.

This clone was picked up a small number of times. The genes are TRBV28 and TRBJ2-3; 9 bases line up with TRBD2. Trimming took 5 bases from V and 2 from J; bases not matched to a gene: 11. Germline assignment: CDR1 MDHEN and CDR2 SYDVKM. The CDR3 loop spans 17 amino acids. The CDR3 region is CASSPWGLAGITDTQYF. The CDR3 DNA is TGTGCCAGCAGTCCTTGGGGGCTAGCGGGAATCACAGATACGCAGTATTTT.

The V gene is TRBV7-2, the J gene TRBJ1-4; D perhaps matches TRBD1 (5 bases). V dropped 2 bases and J dropped 8 bases, with 15 bases sitting between them. Germline V CDR1 and CDR2: SGHTA, FQGNSA. The CDR3 is 15 residues long. The CDR3, as DNA: TGTGCCAGCAGCTTATCGGGGCGGTCAGAGGAAAAACTGTTTTTT. This codes for CASSLSGRSEEKLFF. The whole variable domain, filled in from reference TRBV7-2 and TRBJ1-4, reads GAGVSQSPSNKVTEKGKDVELRCDPISGHTALYWYRQSLGQGLEFLIYFQGNSAPDKSGLPSDRFSAERTGGSVSTLTIQRTQQEDSAVYLCASSLSGRSEEKLFFGSGTQLSVL.

The V and J genes are TRBV6-1 and TRBJ1-2, with D unclear. Looked up from germline, CDR1 is MNHNS and CDR2 is SASEGT. Trimming pared 8 bases from V and 4 bases from J, leaving 17 bases between. The length of the CDR3 is 14 residues. Here the CDR3 reads CASPLEGSVYGYTF. CDR3 nucleotide sequence: TGTGCCAGCCCCCTGGAGGGCTCCGTCTATGGCTACACCTTC.

V and J are TRBV7-6 and TRBJ1-5; D gene ambiguous. V lost 1 base, J lost 4 bases, and 8 bases lay in between. The CDR3 sequence is 14 residues long. The germline gives CDR1 SGHVS, CDR2 FNYEAQ. The CDR3 protein is CASSLGTPNQPQHF. The CDR3 DNA is TGTGCCAGCAGCTTAGGGACTCCTAATCAGCCCCAGCATTTT.

This chain connects TRBV5-1 to TRBJ2-5; D uncertain. Trimming cost V 2 bases and J 2 bases, with 7 bases left between them. The CDR3 covers 13 residues. Germline CDR1 SGHRS, CDR2 YFSETQ. CDR3 protein: CASSLGRQETQYF. The DNA of the CDR3 is TGCGCCAGCAGCTTAGGACGGCAAGAGACCCAGTACTTC.

This clone was found a few times. The chain carries TRBV11-2 and TRBJ1-1; 7 bases fit TRBD1. Germline V gives CDR1 SGHAT, CDR2 FQNNGV. The CDR3 contains 14 residues. Trimming at V came to 3 bases and at J to 2 bases, leaving 3 bases not matched to a gene. DNA of the CDR3: TGTGCCAGCAGCTTCTCAGGGGGAAACACTGAAGCTTTCTTT. This gives the protein CASSFSGGNTEAFF.

This rearrangement joins TRBV6-6 to TRBJ1-1; TRBD1 matches at 9 bases. Trimming removed 4 bases from V and 4 bases from J; junction bases left unmatched: 10. This CDR3 has 16 residues. Germline assignment: CDR1 MNHNY and CDR2 SVGAGI (reference sequence). The CDR3 loop is CASSLQGARLGTEAFF. The CDR3 DNA follows: TGTGCCAGCAGTTTACAGGGGGCGCGTCTAGGCACTGAAGCTTTCTTT.

The chain recombines TRBV6-6 with TRBJ1-4; the D is unclear. Germline V gene data show CDR1 as MNHNY and CDR2 as SVGAGI (reference sequence). The CDR3 sequence is 13 residues long. Trimming took off 2 bases at V and 6 bases at J, with 7 bases between the two ends. CDR3 sequence: CASSYVGYEKLFF. The CDR3 region has the DNA TGTGCCAGCAGTTACGTAGGTTATGAAAAACTGTTTTTT.

The chain is built from TRBV28 and TRBJ2-1; 10 bases align to TRBD2. Germline V CDR1 and CDR2: MDHEN, SYDVKM. J was trimmed by 1 base and V by 4 bases; bases with no gene match: 4. The CDR3 is made up of 16 amino acids. The CDR3 loop reads CASSSSSGGSYNEQFF. CDR3 bases: TGTGCCAGCAGTTCTTCTAGCGGGGGTTCCTACAATGAGCAGTTCTTC. Full variable domain (outside the CDR3, taken from reference TRBV28 and TRBJ2-1): DVKVTQSSRYLVKRTGEKVFLECVQDMDHENMFWYRQDPGLGLRLIYFSYDVKMKEKGDIPEGYSVSREKKERFSLILESASTNQTSMYLCASSSSSGGSYNEQFFGPGTRLTVL.

The chain is built from TRBV5-1 and TRBJ2-7; D assignment may be TRBD1 or TRBD2 (5 bases each). Germline V gives CDR1 SGHRS, CDR2 YFSETQ. This CDR3 has 16 amino acids. Trimming stripped 4 bases from V and 0 bases from J, with 17 bases between. CDR3 in amino acids: CASSAEGPTFSYEQYF. CDR3 in DNA: TGCGCCAGCAGCGCCGAGGGACCTACCTTCTCCTACGAGCAGTACTTC.

The CDR3 nucleotides are TGTGCCAGCGGACAGGTAATGGCCTACGAGCAGTACTTC. Amino acid sequence: CASGQVMAYEQYF. This chain uses TRBV7-9 with TRBJ2-7; 7 positions match TRBD1. The germline V gene encodes CDR1 SEHNR and CDR2 FQNEAQ (reference sequence). J was trimmed by 2 bases and V by 8 bases; bases with no gene match: 6. CDR3 length: 13 residues.

V usage is TRBV6-1 and J usage is TRBJ2-7, with D perhaps TRBD1 or TRBD2 (5 bases each). Germline assignment: CDR1 MNHNS and CDR2 SASEGT. Trimming shortened V by 5 bases and J by 2 bases, and 16 bases separated the two germline ends. CDR3 size: 15 residues. The CDR3 spells CASSRGSLGAYEQYF. The CDR3 nucleotides read TGTGCCAGCAGTCGGGGCTCCCTTGGGGCCTACGAGCAGTACTTC.

The chain is built from TRBV9 and TRBJ1-1, with D possibly being TRBD1 (5 bases). The CDR3 length is 14 residues. Per the germline V gene, CDR1 is SGDLS and CDR2 is YYNGEE. Trimming took off 3 bases at V and 0 bases at J, with 9 bases between the two ends. CDR3 region: CASSGGTVNTEAFF. The CDR3 nucleotides are TGTGCCAGCAGCGGGGGGACGGTGAACACTGAAGCTTTCTTT.

This sequence joins TRBV30 and TRBJ2-6; the D gene could be TRBD1 or TRBD2 (6 bases each). Germline CDR1 and CDR2: GTSNPN and SVGIG (reference sequence). The V and J ends lost 3 bases and 2 bases respectively, with 23 bases between them. The CDR3 has 19 amino acids. This CDR3 is CAWSALGWGAVAGANVLTF. The CDR3 region has the DNA TGTGCCTGGAGCGCCCTGGGGTGGGGGGCGGTGGCTGGGGCCAACGTCCTGACTTTC.

In its sample, this clone was seen a few times. CDR3 DNA sequence: TGCGCCAGCAGCCCGACCGTAGGGGCCTCCTATGGCTACACCTTC. Encoded protein: CASSPTVGASYGYTF. The V call is TRBV5-1, the J call TRBJ1-2, with D perhaps matching TRBD1 (5 bases). CDR3 length: 15 residues. CDR1 and CDR2 (germline): SGHRS, YFSETQ. Trimming pared 4 bases from V and 4 bases from J, leaving 17 bases between.

The CDR3 DNA follows: TGTGCCAGCTCACGCATAACAGGGGATGCGCAGTATTTT. Protein: CASSRITGDAQYF. The J gene is TRBJ2-3, the V gene TRBV18, with 7 bases aligning to TRBD1. Germline trimming cut 4 bases from V and 10 bases from J; bases unmatched to any gene: 8. The CDR3 loop spans 13 amino acids. Germline loops: CDR1 KGHSH, CDR2 LQKENI.